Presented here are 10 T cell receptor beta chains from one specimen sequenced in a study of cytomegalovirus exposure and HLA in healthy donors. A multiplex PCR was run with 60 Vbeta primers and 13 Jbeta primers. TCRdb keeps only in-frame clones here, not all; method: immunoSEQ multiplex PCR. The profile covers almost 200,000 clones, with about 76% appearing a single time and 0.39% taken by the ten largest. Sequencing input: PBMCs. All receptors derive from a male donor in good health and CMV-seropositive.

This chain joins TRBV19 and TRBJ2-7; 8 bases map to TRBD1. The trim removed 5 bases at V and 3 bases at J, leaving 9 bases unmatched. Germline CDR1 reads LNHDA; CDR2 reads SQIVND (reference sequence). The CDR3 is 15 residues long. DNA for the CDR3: TGTGCCAGTAGTTCCCCAGACAGGGGATACTACGAGCAGTACTTC. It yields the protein CASSSPDRGYYEQYF.

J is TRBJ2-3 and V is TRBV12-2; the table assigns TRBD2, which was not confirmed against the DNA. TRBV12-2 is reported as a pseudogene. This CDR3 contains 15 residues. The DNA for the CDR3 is TGTGCAAGTCGCCTAATAGCGGGAGGCGCAGATACGCAGTATTTT. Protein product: CASRLIAGGADTQYF.

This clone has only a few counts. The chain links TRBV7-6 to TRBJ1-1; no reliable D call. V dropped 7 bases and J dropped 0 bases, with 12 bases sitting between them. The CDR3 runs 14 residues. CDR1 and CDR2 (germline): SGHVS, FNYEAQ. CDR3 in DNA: TGTGCCAGCACTCAGACTGCCATGAACACTGAAGCTTTCTTT. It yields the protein CASTQTAMNTEAFF.

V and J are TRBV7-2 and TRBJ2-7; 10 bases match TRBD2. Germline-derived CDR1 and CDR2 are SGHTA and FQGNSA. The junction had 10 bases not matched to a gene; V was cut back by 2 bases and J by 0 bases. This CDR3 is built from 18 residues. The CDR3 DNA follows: TGTGCCAGCAGCTTATCAGGGGTAGCGGGAGGTACCTCCTACGAGCAGTACTTC. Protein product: CASSLSGVAGGTSYEQYF.

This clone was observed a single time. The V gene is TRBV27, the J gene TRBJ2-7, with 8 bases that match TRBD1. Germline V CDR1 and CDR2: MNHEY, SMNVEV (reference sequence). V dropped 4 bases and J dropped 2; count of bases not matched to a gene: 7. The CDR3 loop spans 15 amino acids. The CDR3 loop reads CASSWTGTGTYEQYF. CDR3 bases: TGTGCCAGCAGTTGGACCGGGACAGGAACCTACGAGCAGTACTTC.

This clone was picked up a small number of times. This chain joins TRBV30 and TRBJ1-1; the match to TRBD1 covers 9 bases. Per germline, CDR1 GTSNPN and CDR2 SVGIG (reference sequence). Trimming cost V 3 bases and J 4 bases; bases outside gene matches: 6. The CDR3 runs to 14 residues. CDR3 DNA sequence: TGTGCCTGGAGCCCCGGGACAGGGAGCACTGAAGCTTTCTTT. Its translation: CAWSPGTGSTEAFF.

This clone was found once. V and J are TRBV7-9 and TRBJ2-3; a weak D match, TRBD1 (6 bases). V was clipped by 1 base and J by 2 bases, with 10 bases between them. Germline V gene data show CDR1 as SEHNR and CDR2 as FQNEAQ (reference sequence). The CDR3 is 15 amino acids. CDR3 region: CASSLDGQNTDTQYF. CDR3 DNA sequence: TGTGCCAGCAGCTTAGATGGACAGAACACAGATACGCAGTATTTT. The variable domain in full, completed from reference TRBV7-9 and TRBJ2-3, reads DTGVSQNPRHKITKRGQNVTFRCDPISEHNRLYWYRQTLGQGPEFLTYFQNEAQLEKSRLLSDRFSAERPKGSFSTLEIQRTEQGDSAMYLCASSLDGQNTDTQYFGPGTRLTVL.

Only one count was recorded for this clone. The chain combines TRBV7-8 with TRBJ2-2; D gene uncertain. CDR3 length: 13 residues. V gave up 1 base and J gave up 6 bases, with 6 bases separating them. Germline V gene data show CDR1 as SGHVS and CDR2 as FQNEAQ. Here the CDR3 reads CASSLEPAGELFF. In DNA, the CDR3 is TGTGCCAGCAGCTTAGAGCCGGCCGGGGAGCTGTTTTTT.

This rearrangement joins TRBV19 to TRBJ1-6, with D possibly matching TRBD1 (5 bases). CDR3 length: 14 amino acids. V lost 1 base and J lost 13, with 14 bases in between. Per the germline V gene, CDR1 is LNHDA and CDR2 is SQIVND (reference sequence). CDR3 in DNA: TGTGCCAGTAGTATAGGCTCGGAGGGGTCGCCCCTCCACTTT. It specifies CASSIGSEGSPLHF.

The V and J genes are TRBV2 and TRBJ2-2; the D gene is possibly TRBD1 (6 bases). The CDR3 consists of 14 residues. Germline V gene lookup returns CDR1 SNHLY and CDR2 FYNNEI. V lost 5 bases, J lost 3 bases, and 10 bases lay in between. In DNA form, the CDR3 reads TGTGCCAGCAGTTGGGACACCTACACCGGGGAGCTGTTTTTT. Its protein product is CASSWDTYTGELFF.